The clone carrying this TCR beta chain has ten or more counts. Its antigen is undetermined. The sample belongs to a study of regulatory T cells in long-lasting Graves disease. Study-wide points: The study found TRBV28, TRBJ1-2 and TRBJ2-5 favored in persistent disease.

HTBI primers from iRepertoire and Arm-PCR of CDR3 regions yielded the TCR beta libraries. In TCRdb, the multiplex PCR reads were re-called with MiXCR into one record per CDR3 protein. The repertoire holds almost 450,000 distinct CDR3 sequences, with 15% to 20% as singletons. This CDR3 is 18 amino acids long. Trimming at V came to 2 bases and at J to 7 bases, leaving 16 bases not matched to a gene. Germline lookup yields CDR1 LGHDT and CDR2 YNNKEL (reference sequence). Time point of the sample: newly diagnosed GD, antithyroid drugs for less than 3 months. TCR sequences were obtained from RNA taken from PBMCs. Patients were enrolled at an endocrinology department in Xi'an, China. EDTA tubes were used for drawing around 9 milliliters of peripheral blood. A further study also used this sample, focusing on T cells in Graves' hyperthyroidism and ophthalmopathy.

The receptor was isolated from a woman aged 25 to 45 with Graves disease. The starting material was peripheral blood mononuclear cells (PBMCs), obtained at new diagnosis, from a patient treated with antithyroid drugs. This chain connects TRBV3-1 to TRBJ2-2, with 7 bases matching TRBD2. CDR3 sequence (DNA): TGTGCCAGCAGCCAACGTTTCCCGCCTGCGGGAGAAGGCGGGGAGCTGTTTTTT. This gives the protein CASSQRFPPAGEGGELFF.